This TCR beta chain was profiled in a study of cytomegalovirus exposure and HLA in healthy donors. Study as a whole: From donors who were HLA-typed, an early data release held 75 million to 85 million unique TCRs.

The study's findings and limits: One later analysis reportedly identified an Asian-associated ancestry cluster that showed fewer N-insertions than the approximately 710-donor mean. There were three CMV-associated chains whose specificity for CMV antigens was confirmed in vitro.

Trimming removed 5 bases from V and 0 bases from J; junction bases left unmatched: 4. The V gene's germline CDR1 is SGHRS and CDR2 YFSETQ. This CDR3 has 16 residues. The primer mix had 60 Vbeta and 13 Jbeta primers. Libraries were prepared by immunoSEQ multiplex PCR; TCRdb keeps only in-frame clonotypes and omits some of them. The table records around 100,000 clones, 70% to 80% of them present only once. As concerns this clone: What it binds is unknown.

The sequenced material came from PBMCs. This chain connects TRBV5-1 to TRBJ2-6, with 8 nucleotides matching TRBD2. The sequence derives from a female donor in good health and CMV-seropositive. CDR3 protein: CASRLAVTSGANVLTF. The CDR3 DNA follows: TGCGCCAGCAGACTAGCGGTTACCTCTGGGGCCAACGTCCTGACTTTC.